This T cell receptor (beta chain) was recorded in a study of metastatic and nonmetastatic thyroid tumors. Turning to the study itself: Comparison of repertoires was carried out across blood and tumor or nodule tissue from malignant and benign thyroid patients. Study outcomes and limitations: When malignant thyroid tumors were compared with benign nodules, TCR beta diversity was reportedly significantly higher in the malignant tumors. This held in both blood and tumor samples.

Among the patients, none had received any treatment before thyroid surgery. Ten or more counts support this clone. Its specificity is unknown. Original methodology: A classifier for distant metastasis in papillary thyroid cancer was constructed using CDR3 differences observed across clinicopathological groups. TCRdb re-analyzed the PCR reads using MiXCR. It is TCRdb's table, rather than the study itself, that gives the V and J calls and clone size. The table lists approximately 39,000 clones, about 20% of them singletons, with 15% to 19% in the top ten. The germline V and J ends were trimmed by 4 bases and 13 bases, with 15 bases remaining between them. The CDR3 has 12 residues. Germline V lookup: CDR1 SGHNT, CDR2 YYREEE (reference sequence).

The clonotype was recovered from a female donor with papillary thyroid cancer or a benign thyroid nodule (not recorded which). Some clones in this sample may be carry-over from other donors' samples. The source material was blood. The J gene is TRBJ2-1, the V gene TRBV5-4; D may correspond to TRBD1 or TRBD2 (6 bases each). The CDR3 DNA is TGTGCCAGCAGCGACCGGGGGCGGGAACAGTTCTTC. This translates into CASSDRGREQFF.